Sequencing of this T cell receptor (beta chain) was carried out in a study of shared clonotypes between healthy human individuals. Study details: Researchers assigned three CD4 naive, three CD4 memory, two CD8 naive and one CD8 memory plate to each donor.

It was CD45RO-negative cells, positively selected for CCR7, that made up naive CD8 cells, with terminally differentiated effector memory CD45RA+ cells excluded. Data came from immunoSEQ multiplex PCR; TCRdb stores just in-frame clones and leaves some out. This sample has 2 million to 2.5 million clones, with more than 85% found just once. V was clipped by 3 bases and J by 10 bases, with 15 bases between them. Germline V gene sequence: CDR1 WNHNN, CDR2 SYGVQD (reference sequence). The CDR3 covers 13 residues. This clone has just a few counts. This TCR was recovered from a man aged 18 to 35 in good health. Some clones in this sample may be carry-over from other donors' samples. The sequenced sample consisted of naive CD8+ T cells from PBMCs. The V gene is TRBV10-1, the J gene TRBJ1-1, with a tentative D call TRBD1 (6 bases). CDR3 DNA: TGCGCCAGCAGTGATCTGGGGGGCGAGACAGCTTTCTTT. This codes for CASSDLGGETAFF.